A selection of T cell receptor beta chains follows, all from one sample in a study of regulatory T cells in long-lasting Graves disease. Via MiXCR, TCRdb re-called the multiplex PCR reads, giving one row per CDR3 protein. The sample has about 430,000 distinct CDR3 sequences, 15% seen once. This sample was shared with a second study, whose subject was T cells in Graves' hyperthyroidism and ophthalmopathy.

The sample consisted of peripheral blood mononuclear cells (PBMCs), taken at new diagnosis, from a patient treated with antithyroid drugs. The receptors stem from a woman aged 40-49 years with Graves disease. Each CDR3 is given without its conserved first and last residue. Each record gives: J gene, V gene, D gene, CDR3 protein. D genes are given only for firm matches.

j_gene: TRBJ1-3; v_gene: TRBV20-1; d_gene: -; CDR3aa: SARGDGLVVSGNTIY
j_gene: TRBJ2-7; v_gene: TRBV7-8; d_gene: TRBD1; CDR3aa: ASSPTTGGSYEQY
j_gene: TRBJ2-3; v_gene: TRBV9; d_gene: -; CDR3aa: ASSTTDGTGITDTQY
j_gene: TRBJ2-2; v_gene: TRBV4-1; d_gene: -; CDR3aa: ASSRLTGTARTGELF
j_gene: TRBJ2-7; v_gene: TRBV18; d_gene: -; CDR3aa: ASSPPSPYEQY
j_gene: TRBJ2-7; v_gene: TRBV19; d_gene: TRBD2; CDR3aa: ASSTGLGPSYEQY
j_gene: TRBJ2-3; v_gene: TRBV11-2; d_gene: -; CDR3aa: ASSPVLSTDTQY
j_gene: TRBJ1-1; v_gene: TRBV5-5; d_gene: TRBD1; CDR3aa: ASSLTGQGRAF
j_gene: TRBJ2-1; v_gene: TRBV29-1; d_gene: TRBD1; CDR3aa: SARRQGLANEQF
j_gene: TRBJ1-3; v_gene: TRBV3-1; d_gene: -; CDR3aa: ASLPSVTGNTIY
j_gene: TRBJ2-2; v_gene: TRBV6-1; d_gene: -; CDR3aa: ASRQRRGRTGELF
j_gene: TRBJ2-7; v_gene: TRBV3-1; d_gene: TRBD2; CDR3aa: ASSQVYGTSLAYEQY
j_gene: TRBJ2-7; v_gene: TRBV2; d_gene: -; CDR3aa: AGSVGSYEQY
j_gene: TRBJ2-3; v_gene: TRBV11-2; d_gene: -; CDR3aa: ASSPPGLSSTDTQY
j_gene: TRBJ2-5; v_gene: TRBV28; d_gene: TRBD2; CDR3aa: ASSGTSGYRETQY
j_gene: TRBJ2-5; v_gene: TRBV29-1; d_gene: -; CDR3aa: SAGKEETQY
j_gene: TRBJ2-1; v_gene: TRBV29-1; d_gene: TRBD2; CDR3aa: SGWGTSGFSYNEQF
j_gene: TRBJ2-2; v_gene: TRBV4-1; d_gene: -; CDR3aa: ASAPQHTGELF
j_gene: TRBJ2-1; v_gene: TRBV25-1; d_gene: -; CDR3aa: ASSEGRGGIGDEQF
j_gene: TRBJ2-5; v_gene: TRBV18; d_gene: -; CDR3aa: ASSPPWEHQETQY
j_gene: TRBJ1-1; v_gene: TRBV11-3; d_gene: -; CDR3aa: ASSPSDSTEAF
j_gene: TRBJ2-1; v_gene: TRBV11-3; d_gene: TRBD2; CDR3aa: ASSLTSGSNEQF
j_gene: TRBJ2-2; v_gene: TRBV30; d_gene: -; CDR3aa: AWDGTRGTGELF
j_gene: TRBJ2-7; v_gene: TRBV24-1; d_gene: -; CDR3aa: ATSPRGGEQY
j_gene: TRBJ2-7; v_gene: TRBV3-1; d_gene: -; CDR3aa: ASSPTRTYEQY
j_gene: TRBJ2-5; v_gene: TRBV9; d_gene: TRBD2; CDR3aa: ASSVNSLAGVQETQY
j_gene: TRBJ2-7; v_gene: TRBV10-2; d_gene: -; CDR3aa: ASSDGGPYEQY
j_gene: TRBJ2-3; v_gene: TRBV3-1; d_gene: -; CDR3aa: ASSRDRRTDTQY
j_gene: TRBJ1-1; v_gene: TRBV12-3/TRBV12-4; d_gene: TRBD1; CDR3aa: ASRAATGGTEAF
j_gene: TRBJ1-1; v_gene: TRBV19; d_gene: -; CDR3aa: ASSIGPNTEAF
j_gene: TRBJ2-5; v_gene: TRBV18; d_gene: TRBD1; CDR3aa: ASSPPGQGRETQY
j_gene: TRBJ2-7; v_gene: TRBV20-1; d_gene: -; CDR3aa: SARDFGYEQY
j_gene: TRBJ2-2; v_gene: TRBV3-1; d_gene: -; CDR3aa: ASSRSPLRGELF
j_gene: TRBJ2-1; v_gene: TRBV12-3/TRBV12-4; d_gene: -; CDR3aa: ASSSPPGDLYDEQF
j_gene: TRBJ2-7; v_gene: TRBV20-1; d_gene: -; CDR3aa: SALLVDEQY
j_gene: TRBJ1-5; v_gene: TRBV3-1; d_gene: TRBD1; CDR3aa: ASSQGQMGNQPQH
j_gene: TRBJ2-2; v_gene: TRBV4-1; d_gene: TRBD2; CDR3aa: EAWLAGVAGTGELF
j_gene: TRBJ2-7; v_gene: TRBV27; d_gene: TRBD2; CDR3aa: ATRTPLGTKSSYEQY
j_gene: TRBJ2-5; v_gene: TRBV28; d_gene: -; CDR3aa: ASSQTGYQETQY
j_gene: TRBJ1-2; v_gene: TRBV29-1; d_gene: TRBD1; CDR3aa: SVEEPGQLYGYT
j_gene: TRBJ2-1; v_gene: TRBV6-2/TRBV6-3; d_gene: -; CDR3aa: ASSYLLEGSGKSSYNEQF
j_gene: TRBJ2-3; v_gene: TRBV24-1; d_gene: -; CDR3aa: ATSDTRSTDTQY
j_gene: TRBJ2-7; v_gene: TRBV2; d_gene: TRBD1; CDR3aa: ASTEGTGFKRNPYEQY
j_gene: TRBJ2-5; v_gene: TRBV15; d_gene: -; CDR3aa: ATSRAGGGETQY